The clone carrying this T cell receptor beta chain was seen only a few times. The V segment lost 7 bases and the J segment 4 bases; nucleotides outside the gene matches: 12. Per the germline V gene, CDR1 is MGHRA and CDR2 is YSYEKL. The CDR3 has 15 amino acids. Generated by immunoSEQ multiplex PCR, the TCRdb table keeps only in-frame clones and is missing some. The sample has roughly 550,000 clones, around 78% seen once; the top ten hold approximately 0.013%. These data originate in a study of shared T cell receptors in the human thymus. The same data also went into a second study, on human thymus T cells. That paper adds: Donation came from healthy Finnish infants having corrective surgery for congenital heart defects. Apparent bias marked the V and J gene usage of thymic and blood repertoires. Related studies noted strongly shared thymic repertoires across unrelated people.

The sequenced sample was thymocytes. This clonotype was obtained from a boy in the first two years of life with a congenital heart defect. This chain uses TRBV4-1 with TRBJ1-1, with 7 nucleotides matching TRBD1. For the CDR3, the DNA is TGCGCCAGCAATCTTCCGACAGGGTTGAGCACTGAAGCTTTCTTT. It is translated as CASNLPTGLSTEAFF.